Included here is one TCR beta chain sequence, with context. Germline and genes: mouse. The DNA ends 4 residues before the CDR3 does, and the rest of the CDR3 is filled in from the germline J gene. The sample contains more than one DNA sequence encoding this CDR3. The CDR3 runs to 15 residues. Per the germline V gene, CDR1 is NNHNN and CDR2 is SYGAGS (reference sequence). Germline trimming cut 3 bases from V and 1 base from J; bases unmatched to any gene: 4. Extraction of RNA preceded its reverse transcription into cDNA, which served as the sequencing template. Profiling relied on immunoSEQ multiplex PCR, and the TCRdb table lists in-frame clones only, not all of them. The sample yields around 290,000 clones, without any singletons. These data come from a study of CD8+ T cells in alopecia areata. Researchers sorted pooled cutaneous lymph node cells on the basis of CD4, CD8alpha, NKG2D, NKG2ACE and other markers.

Sample: CD4+ T cells sorted from a lymph node. This sequence originates from a C3H/HeJ mouse with alopecia areata. This line is of MHC haplotype H2-k. J is TRBJ1-2 and V is TRBV13-2; TRBD1 matches 9 bases. CDR3 in amino acids: CASGGPGQGNSDYTF. The CDR3 DNA, read in part, is TGTGCCAGCGGTGGCCCGGGACAGGGAAACTCC.